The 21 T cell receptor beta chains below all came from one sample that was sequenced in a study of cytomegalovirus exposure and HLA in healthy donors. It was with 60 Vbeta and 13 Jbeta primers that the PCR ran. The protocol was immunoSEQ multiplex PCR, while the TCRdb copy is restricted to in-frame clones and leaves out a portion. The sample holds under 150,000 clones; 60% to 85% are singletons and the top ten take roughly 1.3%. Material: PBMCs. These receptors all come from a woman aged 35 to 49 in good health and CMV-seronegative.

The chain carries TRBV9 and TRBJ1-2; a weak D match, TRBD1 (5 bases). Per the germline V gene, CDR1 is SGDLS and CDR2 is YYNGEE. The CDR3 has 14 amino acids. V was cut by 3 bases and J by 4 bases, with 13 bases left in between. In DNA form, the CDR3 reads TGTGCCAGCAGCGCTATCGACAGTTCCTATGGCTACACCTTC. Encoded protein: CASSAIDSSYGYTF.

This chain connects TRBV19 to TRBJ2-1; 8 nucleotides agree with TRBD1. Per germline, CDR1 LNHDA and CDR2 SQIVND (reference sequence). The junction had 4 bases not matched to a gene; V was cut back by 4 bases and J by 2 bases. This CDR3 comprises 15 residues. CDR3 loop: CASSTDRGPYNEQFF. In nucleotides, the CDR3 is TGTGCCAGTAGTACCGACAGGGGCCCCTACAATGAGCAGTTCTTC.

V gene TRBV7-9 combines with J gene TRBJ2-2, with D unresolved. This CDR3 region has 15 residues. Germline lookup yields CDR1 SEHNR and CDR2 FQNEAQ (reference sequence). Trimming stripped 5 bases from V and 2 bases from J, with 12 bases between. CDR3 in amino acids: CASSLLAVNTGELFF. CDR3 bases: TGTGCCAGCAGCCTTCTGGCAGTCAACACCGGGGAGCTGTTTTTT.

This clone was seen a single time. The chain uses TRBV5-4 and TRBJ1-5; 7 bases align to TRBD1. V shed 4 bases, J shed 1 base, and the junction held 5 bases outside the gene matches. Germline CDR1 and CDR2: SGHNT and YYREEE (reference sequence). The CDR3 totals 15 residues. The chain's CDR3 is CASSTGTESNQPQHF. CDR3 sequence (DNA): TGTGCCAGCAGCACCGGGACAGAAAGCAATCAGCCCCAGCATTTT.

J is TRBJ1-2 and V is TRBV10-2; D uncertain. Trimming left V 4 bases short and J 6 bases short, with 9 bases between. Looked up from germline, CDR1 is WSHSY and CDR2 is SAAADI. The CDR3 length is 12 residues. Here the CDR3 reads CASSAGWDGYTF. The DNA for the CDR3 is TGCGCCAGCAGTGCAGGTTGGGATGGCTACACCTTC.

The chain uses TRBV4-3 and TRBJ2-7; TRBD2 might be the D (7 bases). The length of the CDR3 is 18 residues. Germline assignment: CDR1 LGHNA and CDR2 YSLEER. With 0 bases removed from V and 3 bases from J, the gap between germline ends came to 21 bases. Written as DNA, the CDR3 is TGCGCCAGCAGCCAAGAAAGCCGGGTAACGGGGGGCATCTACGAGCAGTACTTC. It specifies CASSQESRVTGGIYEQYF.

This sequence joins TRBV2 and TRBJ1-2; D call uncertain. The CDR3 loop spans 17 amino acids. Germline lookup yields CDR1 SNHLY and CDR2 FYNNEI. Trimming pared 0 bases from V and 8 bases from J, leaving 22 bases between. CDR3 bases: TGTGCCAGCAGTGAAGCGCTTCGGAGGGCCGGGTCGGGGGGCTACACCTTC. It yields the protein CASSEALRRAGSGGYTF.

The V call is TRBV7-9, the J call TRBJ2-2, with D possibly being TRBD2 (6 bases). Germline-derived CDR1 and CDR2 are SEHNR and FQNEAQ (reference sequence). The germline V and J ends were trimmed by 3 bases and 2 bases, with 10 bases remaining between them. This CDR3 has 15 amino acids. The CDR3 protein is CASSFGTSNTGELFF. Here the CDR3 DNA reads TGTGCCAGCAGCTTCGGGACTTCTAACACCGGGGAGCTGTTTTTT.

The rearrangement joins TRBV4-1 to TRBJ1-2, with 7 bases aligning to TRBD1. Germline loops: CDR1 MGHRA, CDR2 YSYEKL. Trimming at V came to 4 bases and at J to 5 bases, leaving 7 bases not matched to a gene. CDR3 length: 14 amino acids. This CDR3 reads CASSPDRKIYGYTF. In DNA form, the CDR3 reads TGCGCCAGCAGCCCGGACAGGAAGATATATGGCTACACCTTC.

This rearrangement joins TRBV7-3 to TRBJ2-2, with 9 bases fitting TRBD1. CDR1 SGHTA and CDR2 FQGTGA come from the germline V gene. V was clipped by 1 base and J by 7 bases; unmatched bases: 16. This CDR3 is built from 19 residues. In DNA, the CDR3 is TGTGCCAGCAGCTTAATGAAACCGGGACAGGGCCGACAGAACGGGGAGCTGTTTTTT. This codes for CASSLMKPGQGRQNGELFF.

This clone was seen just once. The CDR3 here is CASSNKGLAGETQYF. In DNA, the CDR3 is TGTGCCAGCAGTAACAAGGGACTAGCAGGAGAGACCCAGTACTTC. The chain links TRBV6-5 to TRBJ2-5; 9 nucleotides match TRBD2. The junction had 8 bases not matched to a gene; V was cut back by 5 bases and J by 4 bases. Germline loops: CDR1 MNHEY, CDR2 SVGAGI. The CDR3 is 15 residues long.

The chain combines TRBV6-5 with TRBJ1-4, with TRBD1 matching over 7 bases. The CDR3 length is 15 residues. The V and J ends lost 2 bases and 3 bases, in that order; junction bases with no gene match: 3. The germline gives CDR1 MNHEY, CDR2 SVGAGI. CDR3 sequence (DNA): TGTGCCAGCAGTTACCGACAGGGCCCTAATGAAAAACTGTTTTTT. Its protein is CASSYRQGPNEKLFF.

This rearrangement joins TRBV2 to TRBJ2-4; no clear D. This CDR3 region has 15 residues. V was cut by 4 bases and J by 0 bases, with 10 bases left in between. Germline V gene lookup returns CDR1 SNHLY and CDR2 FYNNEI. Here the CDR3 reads CASSAVILAKNIQYF. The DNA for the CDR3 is TGTGCCAGCAGTGCGGTAATCCTAGCCAAAAACATTCAGTACTTC.

CDR3 amino acids: CASILGGEWRAGELFF. In nucleotides, the CDR3 is TGCGCCAGCATCCTGGGCGGGGAATGGAGAGCCGGGGAGCTGTTTTTT. The V and J genes are TRBV5-1 and TRBJ2-2; tentatively, D is TRBD2 (6 bases). This CDR3 contains 16 residues. The germline V gene encodes CDR1 SGHRS and CDR2 YFSETQ. V lost 6 bases and J lost 6, with 21 bases in between.

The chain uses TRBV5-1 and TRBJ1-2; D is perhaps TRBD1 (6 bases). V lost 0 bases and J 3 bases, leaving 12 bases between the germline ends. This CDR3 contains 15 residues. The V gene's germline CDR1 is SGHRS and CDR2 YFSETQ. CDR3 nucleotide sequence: TGCGCCAGCAGCTTGGCCAGGGGCGCCTACTATGGCTACACCTTC. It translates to CASSLARGAYYGYTF.

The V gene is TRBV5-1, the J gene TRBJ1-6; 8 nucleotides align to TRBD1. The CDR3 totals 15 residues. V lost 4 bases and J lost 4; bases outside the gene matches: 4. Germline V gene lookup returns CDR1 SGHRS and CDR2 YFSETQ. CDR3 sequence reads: CASSRNRGYNSPLHF. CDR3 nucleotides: TGCGCCAGCAGCCGAAACAGGGGGTATAATTCACCCCTCCACTTT. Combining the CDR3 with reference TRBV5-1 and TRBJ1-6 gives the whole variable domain KAGVTQTPRYLIKTRGQQVTLSCSPISGHRSVSWYQQTPGQGLQFLFEYFSETQRNKGNFPGRFSGRQFSNSRSEMNVSTLELGDSALYLCASSRNRGYNSPLHFGNGTRLTVT.

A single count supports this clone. CDR3 in amino acids: CAWSAGSGGLAGGDTQYF. The CDR3 coding sequence is TGTGCCTGGAGTGCTGGATCCGGGGGACTAGCGGGGGGAGATACGCAGTATTTT. The gene calls are TRBV30 and TRBJ2-3; 15 nucleotides align to TRBD2. After removal of 1 base from V and 5 bases from J, the junction contained 10 bases not matched to a gene. CDR3 length: 18 residues. Germline V CDR1 and CDR2: GTSNPN, SVGIG (reference sequence).

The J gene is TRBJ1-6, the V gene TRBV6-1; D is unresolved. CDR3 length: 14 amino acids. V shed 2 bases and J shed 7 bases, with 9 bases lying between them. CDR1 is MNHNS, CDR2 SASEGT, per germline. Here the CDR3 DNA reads TGTGCCAGCAGTGAATTCTACTCAAATTCACCCCTCCACTTT. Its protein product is CASSEFYSNSPLHF.

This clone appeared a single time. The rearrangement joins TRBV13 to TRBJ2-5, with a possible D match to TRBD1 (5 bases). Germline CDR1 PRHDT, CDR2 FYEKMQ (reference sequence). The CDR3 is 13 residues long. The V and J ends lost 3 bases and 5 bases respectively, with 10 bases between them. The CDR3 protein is CASSFQGTETQYF. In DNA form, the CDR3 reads TGTGCCAGCAGCTTCCAGGGTACGGAGACCCAGTACTTC.

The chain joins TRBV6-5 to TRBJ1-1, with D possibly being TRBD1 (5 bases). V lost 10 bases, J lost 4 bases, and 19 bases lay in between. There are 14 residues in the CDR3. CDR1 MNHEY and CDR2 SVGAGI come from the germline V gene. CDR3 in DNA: TGTGCCACATCAAATTGGGGGGATGGCACTGAAGCTTTCTTT. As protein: CATSNWGDGTEAFF.

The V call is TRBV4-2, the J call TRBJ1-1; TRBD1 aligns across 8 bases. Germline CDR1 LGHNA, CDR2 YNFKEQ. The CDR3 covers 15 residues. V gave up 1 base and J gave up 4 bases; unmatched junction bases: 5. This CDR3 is CASSQGTGLGTEAFF. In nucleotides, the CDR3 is TGTGCCAGCAGCCAAGGGACAGGGTTGGGCACTGAAGCTTTCTTT.